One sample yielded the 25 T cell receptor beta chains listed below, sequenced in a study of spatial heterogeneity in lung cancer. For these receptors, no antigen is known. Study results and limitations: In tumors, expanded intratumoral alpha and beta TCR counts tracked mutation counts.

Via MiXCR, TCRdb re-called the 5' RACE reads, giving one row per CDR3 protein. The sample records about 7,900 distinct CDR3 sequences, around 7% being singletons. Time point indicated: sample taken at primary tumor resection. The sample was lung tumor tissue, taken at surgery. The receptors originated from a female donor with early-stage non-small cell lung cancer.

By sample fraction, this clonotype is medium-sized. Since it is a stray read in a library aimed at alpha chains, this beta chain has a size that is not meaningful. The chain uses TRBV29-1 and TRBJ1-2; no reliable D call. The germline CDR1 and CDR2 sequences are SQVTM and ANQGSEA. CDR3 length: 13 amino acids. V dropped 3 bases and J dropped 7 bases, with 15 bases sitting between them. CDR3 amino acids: CSVDRERAGGYTF. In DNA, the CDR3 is TGCAGCGTTGACCGTGAGAGGGCGGGTGGCTACACCTTC.

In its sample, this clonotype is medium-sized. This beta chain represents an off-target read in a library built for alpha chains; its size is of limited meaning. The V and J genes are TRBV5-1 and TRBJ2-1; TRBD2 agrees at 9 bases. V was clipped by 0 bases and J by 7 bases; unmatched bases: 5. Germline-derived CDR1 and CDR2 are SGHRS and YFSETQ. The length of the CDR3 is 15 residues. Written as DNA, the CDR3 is TGCGCCAGCAGCTTGGTTAGCGGGAGTTTGAATGAGCAGTTCTTC. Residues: CASSLVSGSLNEQFF.

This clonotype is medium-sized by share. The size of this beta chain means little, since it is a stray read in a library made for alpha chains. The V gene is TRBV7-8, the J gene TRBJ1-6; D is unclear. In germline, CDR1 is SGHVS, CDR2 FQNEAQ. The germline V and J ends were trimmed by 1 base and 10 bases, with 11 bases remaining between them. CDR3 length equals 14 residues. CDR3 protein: CASSLEASSSPLHF. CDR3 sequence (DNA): TGTGCCAGCAGCTTAGAGGCCAGTTCGTCACCCCTCCACTTT.

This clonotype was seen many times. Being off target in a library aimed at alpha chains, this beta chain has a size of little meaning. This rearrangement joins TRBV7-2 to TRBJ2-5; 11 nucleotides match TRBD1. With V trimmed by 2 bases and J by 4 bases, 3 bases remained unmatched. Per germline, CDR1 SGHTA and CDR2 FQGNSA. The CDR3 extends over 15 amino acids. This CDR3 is CASSLHGTGGETQYF. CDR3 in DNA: TGTGCCAGCAGCTTACACGGGACAGGGGGAGAGACCCAGTACTTC.

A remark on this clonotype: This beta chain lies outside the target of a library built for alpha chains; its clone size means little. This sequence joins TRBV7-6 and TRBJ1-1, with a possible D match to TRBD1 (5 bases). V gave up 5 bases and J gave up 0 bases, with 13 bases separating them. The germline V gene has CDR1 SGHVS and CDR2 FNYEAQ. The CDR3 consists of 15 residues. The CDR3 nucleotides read TGTGCCAGCAGCGCCAGACAGACGTTGAACACTGAAGCTTTCTTT. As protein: CASSARQTLNTEAFF.

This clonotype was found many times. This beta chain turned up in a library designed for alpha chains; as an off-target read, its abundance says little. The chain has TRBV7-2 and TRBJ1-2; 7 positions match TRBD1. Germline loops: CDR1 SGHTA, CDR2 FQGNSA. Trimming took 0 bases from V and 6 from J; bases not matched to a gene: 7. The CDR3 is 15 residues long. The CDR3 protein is CASSLAARQGHGYTF. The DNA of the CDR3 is TGTGCCAGCAGCTTAGCGGCGAGACAGGGTCATGGCTACACCTTC.

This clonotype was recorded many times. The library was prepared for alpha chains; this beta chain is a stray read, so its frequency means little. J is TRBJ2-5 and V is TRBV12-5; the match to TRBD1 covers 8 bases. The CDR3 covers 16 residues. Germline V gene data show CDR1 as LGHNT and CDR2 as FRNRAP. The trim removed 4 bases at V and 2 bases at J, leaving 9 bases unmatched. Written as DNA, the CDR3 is TGTGCTAGTGGTTCACACGCAGGGGGCAAGCAAGAGACCCAGTACTTC. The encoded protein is CASGSHAGGKQETQYF. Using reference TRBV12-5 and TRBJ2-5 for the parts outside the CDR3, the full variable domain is DARVTQTPRHKVTEMGQEVTMRCQPILGHNTVFWYRQTMMQGLELLAYFRNRAPLDDSGMPKDRFSAEMPDATLATLKIQPSEPRDSAVYFCASGSHAGGKQETQYFGPGTRLLVL.

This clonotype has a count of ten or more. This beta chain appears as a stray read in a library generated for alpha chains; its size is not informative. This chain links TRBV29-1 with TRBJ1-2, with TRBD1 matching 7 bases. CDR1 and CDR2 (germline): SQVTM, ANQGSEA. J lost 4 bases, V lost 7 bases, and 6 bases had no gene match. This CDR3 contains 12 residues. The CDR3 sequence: CSGRQGAYGYTF. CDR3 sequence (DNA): TGCAGCGGTCGACAGGGAGCCTATGGCTACACCTTC.

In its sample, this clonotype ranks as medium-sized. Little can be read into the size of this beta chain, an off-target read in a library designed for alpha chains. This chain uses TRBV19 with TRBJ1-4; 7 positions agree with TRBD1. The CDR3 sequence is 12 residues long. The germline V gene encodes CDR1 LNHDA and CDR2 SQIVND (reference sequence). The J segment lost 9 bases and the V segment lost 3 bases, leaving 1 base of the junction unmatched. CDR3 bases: TGTGCCAGTAGTATGGGACAGCAAAAACTGTTTTTT. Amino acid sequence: CASSMGQQKLFF. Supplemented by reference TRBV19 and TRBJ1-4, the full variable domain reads DGGITQSPKYLFRKEGQNVTLSCEQNLNHDAMYWYRQDPGQGLRLIYYSQIVNDFQKGDIAEGYSVSREKKESFPLTVTSAQKNPTAFYLCASSMGQQKLFFGSGTQLSVL.

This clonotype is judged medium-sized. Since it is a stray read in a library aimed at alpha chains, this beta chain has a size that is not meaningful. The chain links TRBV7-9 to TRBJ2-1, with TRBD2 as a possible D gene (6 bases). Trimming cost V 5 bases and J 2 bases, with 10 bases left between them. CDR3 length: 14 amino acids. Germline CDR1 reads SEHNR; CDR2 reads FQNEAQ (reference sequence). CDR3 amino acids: CASSRRDAYNEQFF. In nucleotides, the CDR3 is TGTGCCAGCAGCCGGCGGGATGCCTACAATGAGCAGTTCTTC.

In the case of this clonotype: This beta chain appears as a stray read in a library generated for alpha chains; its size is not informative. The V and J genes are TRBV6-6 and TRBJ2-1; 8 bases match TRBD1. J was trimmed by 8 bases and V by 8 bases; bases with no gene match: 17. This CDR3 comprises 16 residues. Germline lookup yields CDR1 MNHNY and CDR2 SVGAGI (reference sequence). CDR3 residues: CASRSGGYAGMDEQFF. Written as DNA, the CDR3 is TGTGCCAGCCGGTCAGGGGGCTACGCGGGAATGGATGAGCAGTTCTTC.

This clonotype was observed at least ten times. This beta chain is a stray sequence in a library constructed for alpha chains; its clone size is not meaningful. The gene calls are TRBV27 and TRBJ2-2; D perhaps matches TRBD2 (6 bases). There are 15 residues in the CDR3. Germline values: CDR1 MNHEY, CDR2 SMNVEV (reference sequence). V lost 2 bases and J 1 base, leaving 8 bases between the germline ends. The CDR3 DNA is TGTGCCAGCAGTTTAAGGCGGGAGAACACCGGGGAGCTGTTTTTT. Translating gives CASSLRRENTGELFF.

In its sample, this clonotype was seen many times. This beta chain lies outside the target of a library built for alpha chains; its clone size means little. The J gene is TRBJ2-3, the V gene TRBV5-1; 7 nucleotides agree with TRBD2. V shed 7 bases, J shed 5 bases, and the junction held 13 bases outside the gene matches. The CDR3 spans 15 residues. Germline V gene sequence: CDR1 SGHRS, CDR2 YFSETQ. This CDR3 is CASCTSVPSGDTQYF. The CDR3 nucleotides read TGCGCCAGCTGTACTAGCGTTCCCTCGGGAGATACGCAGTATTTT.

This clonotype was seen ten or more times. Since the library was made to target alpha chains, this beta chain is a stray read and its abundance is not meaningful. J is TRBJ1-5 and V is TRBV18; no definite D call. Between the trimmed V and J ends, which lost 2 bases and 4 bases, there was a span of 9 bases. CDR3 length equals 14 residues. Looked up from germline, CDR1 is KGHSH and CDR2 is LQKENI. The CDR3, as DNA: TGTGCCAGCTCACCAAGGCGGGGAAATCAGCCCCAGCATTTT. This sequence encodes CASSPRRGNQPQHF.

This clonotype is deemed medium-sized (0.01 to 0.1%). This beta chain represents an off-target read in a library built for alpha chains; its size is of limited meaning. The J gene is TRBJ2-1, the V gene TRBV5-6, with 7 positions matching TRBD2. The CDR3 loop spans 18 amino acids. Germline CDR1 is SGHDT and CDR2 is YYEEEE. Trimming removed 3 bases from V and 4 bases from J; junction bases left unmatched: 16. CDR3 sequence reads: CASSSFLAWEGPYNEQFF. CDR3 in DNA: TGTGCCAGCAGCTCTTTCCTCGCCTGGGAGGGCCCATACAATGAGCAGTTCTTC. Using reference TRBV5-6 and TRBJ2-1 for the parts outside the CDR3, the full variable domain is DAGVTQSPTHLIKTRGQQVTLRCSPKSGHDTVSWYQQALGQGPQFIFQYYEEEERQRGNFPDRFSGHQFPNYSSELNVNALLLGDSALYLCASSSFLAWEGPYNEQFFGPGTRLTVL.

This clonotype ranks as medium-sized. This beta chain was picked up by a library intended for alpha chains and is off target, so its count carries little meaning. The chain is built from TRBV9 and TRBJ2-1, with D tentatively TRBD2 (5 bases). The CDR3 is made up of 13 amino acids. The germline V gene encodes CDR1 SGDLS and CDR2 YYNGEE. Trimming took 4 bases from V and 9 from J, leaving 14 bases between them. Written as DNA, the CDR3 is TGTGCCAGCAGCCCGCGTCCGGGGAGTGAGCAGTTCTTC. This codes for CASSPRPGSEQFF.

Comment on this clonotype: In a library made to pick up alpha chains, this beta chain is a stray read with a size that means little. CDR3 DNA sequence: TGCAGCGTTGGTTGGGCAAGGGGAGCCGGGGAGCAGTTCTTC. It is translated as CSVGWARGAGEQFF. V and J are TRBV29-1 and TRBJ2-1, with D possibly being TRBD1 or TRBD2 (5 bases each). V dropped 4 bases and J dropped 10 bases, with 20 bases sitting between them. Germline values: CDR1 SQVTM, CDR2 ANQGSEA. This CDR3 is 14 amino acids long.

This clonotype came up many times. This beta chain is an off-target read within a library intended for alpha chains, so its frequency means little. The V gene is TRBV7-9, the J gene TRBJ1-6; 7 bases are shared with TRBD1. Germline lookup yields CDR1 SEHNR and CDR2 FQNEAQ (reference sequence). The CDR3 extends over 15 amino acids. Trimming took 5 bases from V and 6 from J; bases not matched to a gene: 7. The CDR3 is CASSRSQGSNSPLHF. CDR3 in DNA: TGTGCCAGCAGCCGGTCACAGGGGAGTAATTCACCCCTCCACTTT. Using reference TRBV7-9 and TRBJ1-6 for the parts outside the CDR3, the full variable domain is DTGVSQNPRHKITKRGQNVTFRCDPISEHNRLYWYRQTLGQGPEFLTYFQNEAQLEKSRLLSDRFSAERPKGSFSTLEIQRTEQGDSAMYLCASSRSQGSNSPLHFGNGTRLTVT.

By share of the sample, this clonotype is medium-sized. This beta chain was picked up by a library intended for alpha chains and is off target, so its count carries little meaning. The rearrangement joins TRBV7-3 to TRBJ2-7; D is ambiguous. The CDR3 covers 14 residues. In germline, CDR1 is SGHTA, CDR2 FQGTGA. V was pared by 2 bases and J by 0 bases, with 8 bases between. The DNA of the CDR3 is TGTGCCAGCAGCTTAGGGTACAACTCCTACGAGCAGTACTTC. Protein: CASSLGYNSYEQYF.

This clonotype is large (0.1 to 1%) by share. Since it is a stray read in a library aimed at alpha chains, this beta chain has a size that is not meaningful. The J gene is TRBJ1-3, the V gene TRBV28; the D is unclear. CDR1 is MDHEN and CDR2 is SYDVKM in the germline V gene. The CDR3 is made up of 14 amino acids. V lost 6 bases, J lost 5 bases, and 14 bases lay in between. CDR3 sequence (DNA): TGTGCCAGCAGCCTGTCTCGTTCGAGAAACACCATATATTTT. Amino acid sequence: CASSLSRSRNTIYF.

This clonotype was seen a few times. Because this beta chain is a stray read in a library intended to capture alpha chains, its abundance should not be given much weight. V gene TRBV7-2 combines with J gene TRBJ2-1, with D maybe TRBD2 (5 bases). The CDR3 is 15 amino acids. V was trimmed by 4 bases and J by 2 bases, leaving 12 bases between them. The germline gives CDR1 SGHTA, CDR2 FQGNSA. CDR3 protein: CASSSRAAPYNEQFF. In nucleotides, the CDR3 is TGTGCCAGCAGCTCCCGAGCGGCCCCCTACAATGAGCAGTTCTTC.

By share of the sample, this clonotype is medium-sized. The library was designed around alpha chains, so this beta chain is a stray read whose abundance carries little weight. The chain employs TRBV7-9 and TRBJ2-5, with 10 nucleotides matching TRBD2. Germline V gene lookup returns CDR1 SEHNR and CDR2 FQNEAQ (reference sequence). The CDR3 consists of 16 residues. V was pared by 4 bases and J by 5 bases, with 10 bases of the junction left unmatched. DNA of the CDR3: TGTGCCAGCAGCTCCTGGACTAGCGGAGGGGGGGAGACCCAGTACTTC. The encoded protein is CASSSWTSGGGETQYF.

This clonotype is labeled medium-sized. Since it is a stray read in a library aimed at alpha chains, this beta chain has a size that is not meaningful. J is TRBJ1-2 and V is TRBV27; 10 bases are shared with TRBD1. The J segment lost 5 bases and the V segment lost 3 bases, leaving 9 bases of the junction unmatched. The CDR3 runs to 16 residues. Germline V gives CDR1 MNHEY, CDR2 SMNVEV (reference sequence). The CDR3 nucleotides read TGTGCCAGCAGTTTGAACGGACAGGGGGTCCTATATGGCTACACCTTC. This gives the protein CASSLNGQGVLYGYTF.

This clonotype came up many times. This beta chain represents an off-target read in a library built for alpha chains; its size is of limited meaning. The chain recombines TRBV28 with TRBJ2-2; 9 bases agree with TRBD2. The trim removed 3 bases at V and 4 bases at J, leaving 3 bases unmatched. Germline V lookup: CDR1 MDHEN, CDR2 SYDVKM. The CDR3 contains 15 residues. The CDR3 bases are TGTGCCAGCAGTTTTCCAGCGGGAGGCACCGGGGAGCTGTTTTTT. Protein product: CASSFPAGGTGELFF.

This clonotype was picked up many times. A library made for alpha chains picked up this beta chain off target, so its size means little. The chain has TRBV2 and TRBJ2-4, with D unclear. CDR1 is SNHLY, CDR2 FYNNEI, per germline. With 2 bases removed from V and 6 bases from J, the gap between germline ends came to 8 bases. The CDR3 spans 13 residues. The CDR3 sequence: CASSELWANIQYF. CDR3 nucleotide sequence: TGTGCCAGCAGTGAATTGTGGGCAAACATTCAGTACTTC.